The 28 T cell receptor beta chains listed next were all sequenced from one sample in a study of response to subunit inactivated influenza vaccine. TCRdb independently ran MiXCR on the RT-PCR reads; one entry per CDR3 protein. The table includes around 710,000 distinct CDR3 sequences, approximately 13% detected once. This specimen consisted of PBMCs from blood, obtained approximately 15 days before vaccination. These TCRs come from a man aged 45-65 years who received an inactivated influenza vaccine.

This clonotype was detected many times. The chain carries TRBV6-6 and TRBJ2-3; no firm D call. The CDR3 extends over 13 amino acids. CDR1 and CDR2 (germline): MNHNY, SVGAGI (reference sequence). The V and J ends lost 4 bases and 2 bases respectively, with 7 bases between them. The DNA for the CDR3 is TGTGCCAGCAGTTTCCGTTACACAGATACGCAGTATTTT. Amino acid sequence: CASSFRYTDTQYF.

CDR3 protein: CASSFRQVQGNIQYF. In DNA form, the CDR3 reads TGTGCCAGCAGTTTTAGGCAGGTCCAGGGGAACATTCAGTACTTC. The rearrangement joins TRBV28 to TRBJ2-4; D is possibly TRBD1 (6 bases). Trimming removed 3 bases at V and 7 bases at J, with 16 bases between. From germline, CDR1 is MDHEN and CDR2 SYDVKM. The CDR3 sequence is 15 residues long.

This clonotype appeared a few times. This chain connects TRBV5-1 to TRBJ1-2, with a tentative D call TRBD1 (5 bases). Trimming shortened V by 0 bases and J by 4 bases, and 13 bases separated the two germline ends. The germline gives CDR1 SGHRS, CDR2 YFSETQ. The CDR3 is 15 residues long. The DNA for the CDR3 is TGCGCCAGCAGCTTGGGGACACAATCCGTCTATGGCTACACCTTC. Its translation: CASSLGTQSVYGYTF.

This clonotype was counted between two and nine times. V gene TRBV20-1 combines with J gene TRBJ2-2; 7 bases are shared with TRBD2. The germline gives CDR1 DFQATT, CDR2 SNEGSKA (reference sequence). J gave up 3 bases and V 6 bases, and 7 bases lay outside the gene matches. The CDR3 consists of 14 residues. The CDR3 DNA sequence: TGCAGTGCCCAACAGCGGGACTACACCGGGGAGCTGTTTTTT. Its translation: CSAQQRDYTGELFF.

The sample holds a few counts of this clonotype. The V gene is TRBV28, the J gene TRBJ1-3; D gene ambiguous. The CDR3 spans 14 residues. V shed 7 bases and J shed 6 bases, with 16 bases lying between them. Germline assignment: CDR1 MDHEN and CDR2 SYDVKM. The CDR3 loop reads CASTTPGPLNTIYF. CDR3 sequence (DNA): TGTGCCAGCACTACACCGGGTCCCTTAAACACCATATATTTT.

The V and J genes are TRBV7-8 and TRBJ2-2; 12 bases are shared with TRBD2. Germline lookup yields CDR1 SGHVS and CDR2 FQNEAQ. J lost 4 bases, V lost 7 bases, and 10 bases had no gene match. CDR3 length: 17 residues. In DNA form, the CDR3 reads TGTGCCAGCAAAAGACTAGCGGGGGCCGCGAGCACCGGGGAGCTGTTTTTT. Its protein is CASKRLAGAASTGELFF.

The chain combines TRBV2 with TRBJ2-2; possibly TRBD2 for D (5 bases). The CDR3 runs 14 residues. Trimming stripped 4 bases from V and 6 bases from J, with 12 bases between. In germline, CDR1 is SNHLY, CDR2 FYNNEI. The CDR3 DNA follows: TGTGCCAGCAGTGTTCGTGGGAGCGCCGGGGAGCTGTTTTTT. It specifies CASSVRGSAGELFF.

The chain links TRBV12-3 or TRBV12-4 to TRBJ1-2, with 7 bases fitting TRBD1. The J segment lost 4 bases and the V segment lost 6 bases, leaving 5 bases of the junction unmatched. The CDR3 length is 13 residues. Written as DNA, the CDR3 is TGTGCCAGCAGGCGCGGGACAGCCTATGGCTACACCTTC. Its protein product is CASRRGTAYGYTF.

This clonotype was observed a handful of times. J is TRBJ1-2 and V is TRBV11-2; D remains ambiguous. The CDR3 consists of 14 residues. Germline lookup yields CDR1 SGHAT and CDR2 FQNNGV. Between the trimmed V and J ends, which lost 1 base and 4 bases, there was a span of 10 bases. The CDR3: CASSLAPDLYGYTF. For the CDR3, the DNA is TGTGCCAGCAGCTTAGCCCCAGACCTCTATGGCTACACCTTC.

Many counts were recorded for this clonotype. The chain recombines TRBV20-1 with TRBJ2-7; D is possibly TRBD1 (6 bases). The CDR3 totals 13 residues. Deletions cut 0 bases from V and 9 bases from J, with 15 bases between. Germline V gives CDR1 DFQATT, CDR2 SNEGSKA (reference sequence). CDR3 residues: CSARDIYRVPQYF. CDR3 nucleotides: TGCAGTGCTAGAGATATATACAGGGTCCCGCAGTACTTC.

Here the CDR3 DNA reads TGTGCCAGCAACCACCGGGACGGCCCAACAGATACGCAGTATTTT. This gives the protein CASNHRDGPTDTQYF. V gene TRBV28 combines with J gene TRBJ2-3; D tentatively reads TRBD1 or TRBD2 (5 bases each). V lost 7 bases and J 3 bases, leaving 17 bases between the germline ends. Germline V gives CDR1 MDHEN, CDR2 SYDVKM. This CDR3 region has 15 residues. The full variable domain, completed using reference TRBV28 and TRBJ2-3, is DVKVTQSSRYLVKRTGEKVFLECVQDMDHENMFWYRQDPGLGLRLIYFSYDVKMKEKGDIPEGYSVSREKKERFSLILESASTNQTSMYLCASNHRDGPTDTQYFGPGTRLTVL.

The sample holds one count of this clonotype. CDR3 sequence: CASSYSVGTVNTGELFF. CDR3 coding DNA: TGTGCCAGCAGTTACTCGGTCGGGACAGTCAACACCGGGGAGCTGTTTTTT. The chain uses TRBV6-2 or TRBV6-3 and TRBJ2-2; 7 nucleotides line up with TRBD1. This CDR3 comprises 17 residues. Losses at the gene ends were 0 bases for V and 2 bases for J; bases not matched to a gene: 6. CDR1 and CDR2 from the germline V gene are MNHEY and SVGEGT.

The J gene is TRBJ2-5, the V gene TRBV10-3, with TRBD2 matching 8 bases. The length of the CDR3 is 13 residues. CDR1 and CDR2 from the germline V gene are ENHRY and SYGVKD. V shed 10 bases and J 5 bases; nucleotides not matched to a gene: 9. The CDR3 bases are TGTGCCACCTCACGGGAGGGCCCGGAGACCCAGTACTTC. This translates into CATSREGPETQYF.

This clonotype was detected only a few times. The gene calls are TRBV11-3 and TRBJ2-3; 12 positions agree with TRBD2. V gave up 4 bases and J gave up 8 bases; unmatched junction bases: 13. The CDR3 loop spans 17 amino acids. The germline gives CDR1 SGHNT, CDR2 YENEEA. This CDR3 reads CASSSSGLAGGTGTQYF. CDR3 in DNA: TGTGCCAGCAGCTCTTCGGGACTAGCGGGTGGGACGGGTACGCAGTATTTT.

A few counts support this clonotype. The chain uses TRBV6-1 and TRBJ2-1; D unresolved. The V end lost 0 bases, the J end lost 4 bases, and 7 bases lay between the germline ends. This CDR3 is built from 14 residues. Germline CDR1 reads MNHNS; CDR2 reads SASEGT. The CDR3 nucleotides read TGTGCCAGCAGTGAAGCGTATCTTTACAATGAGCAGTTCTTC. Residues: CASSEAYLYNEQFF.

The chain couples TRBV20-1 to TRBJ1-5, with D perhaps TRBD1 (5 bases). CDR3 size: 14 residues. Trimming removed 6 bases from V and 0 bases from J, with 12 bases in between. Germline V gene data show CDR1 as DFQATT and CDR2 as SNEGSKA (reference sequence). CDR3 bases: TGCAGTGCGTCGACAGTTAATAGCAATCAGCCCCAGCATTTT. This encodes CSASTVNSNQPQHF.

The table lists this clonotype with a few counts. This chain uses TRBV20-1 with TRBJ1-2; D is undetermined. The CDR3 length is 14 residues. V lost 6 bases and J 4 bases, leaving 18 bases between the germline ends. The V gene's germline CDR1 is DFQATT and CDR2 SNEGSKA (reference sequence). For the CDR3, the DNA is TGCAGTGCCAACCCCCCAGTGCTGGGCTATGGCTACACCTTC. Amino acids: CSANPPVLGYGYTF.

This clonotype was found a few times. The genes are TRBV4-3 and TRBJ1-3; D gene ambiguous. V lost 0 bases to trimming and J lost 4 bases, with 10 bases between them. The germline V gene encodes CDR1 LGHNA and CDR2 YSLEER. The CDR3 runs to 15 residues. Here the CDR3 DNA reads TGCGCCAGCAGCCAAGATAAGGGAACGGGAAACACCATATATTTT. Protein sequence: CASSQDKGTGNTIYF.

This clonotype has at least ten counts. The V gene is TRBV4-2, the J gene TRBJ2-3, with D tentatively TRBD2 (6 bases). Germline CDR1 and CDR2: LGHNA and YNFKEQ. This CDR3 is 14 amino acids long. V was trimmed by 0 bases and J by 5 bases, leaving 9 bases between them. CDR3 in DNA: TGTGCCAGCAGCCAAGATAGGAGGGGAGATACGCAGTATTTT. Its translation is CASSQDRRGDTQYF.

This clonotype was observed many times. This sequence joins TRBV12-3 or TRBV12-4 and TRBJ1-5; D uncertain. Trimming cost V 5 bases and J 4 bases, with 9 bases left between them. This CDR3 is built from 13 residues. Here the CDR3 reads CASSPFGNQPQHF. CDR3 DNA: TGTGCCAGCAGTCCTTTCGGGAATCAGCCCCAGCATTTT.

This clonotype appeared many times. This chain uses TRBV7-2 with TRBJ1-4, with 7 bases aligning to TRBD1. The CDR3 has 22 residues. V shed 5 bases, J shed 0 bases, and the junction held 24 bases outside the gene matches. Germline lookup yields CDR1 SGHTA and CDR2 FQGNSA. The CDR3 spells CASSDPWIPGQRYPTTNEKLFF. In DNA form, the CDR3 reads TGTGCCAGCAGCGACCCCTGGATACCGGGACAGCGCTACCCGACAACTAATGAAAAACTGTTTTTT.

CDR3 nucleotides: TGTGCCAGCAGCGAAAGGACAGGGGACACTGAAGCTTTCTTT. Its translation is CASSERTGDTEAFF. V usage is TRBV7-2 and J usage is TRBJ1-1; 9 bases are shared with TRBD1. Germline CDR1 is SGHTA and CDR2 is FQGNSA. The CDR3 runs to 14 residues. The ends lost 5 bases at V and 3 bases at J; junction bases unmatched: 4.

V is TRBV15 and J is TRBJ2-3; D not certain. Germline CDR1 is LNHNV and CDR2 is YYDKDF (reference sequence). V was trimmed by 5 bases and J by 2 bases, leaving 17 bases between them. This CDR3 comprises 16 residues. The CDR3 DNA follows: TGTGCCACCAGCCGAAGTAGGCCGGGTAACACAGATACGCAGTATTTT. Its translation: CATSRSRPGNTDTQYF.

The chain recombines TRBV20-1 with TRBJ2-1, with 7 nucleotides matching TRBD2. CDR3 length equals 16 residues. Unmatched junction bases numbered 10, after V lost 1 base and J lost 4 bases. Germline V gene data show CDR1 as DFQATT and CDR2 as SNEGSKA (reference sequence). The CDR3 sequence is CSARGFGGSVYNEQFF. CDR3 coding DNA: TGCAGTGCTAGAGGGTTTGGCGGGAGTGTATACAATGAGCAGTTCTTC.

The V call is TRBV20-1, the J call TRBJ1-2; possible D gene TRBD1, 5 bases. Germline V gives CDR1 DFQATT, CDR2 SNEGSKA (reference sequence). This CDR3 spans 12 amino acids. Between the trimmed V and J ends, which lost 6 bases and 2 bases, there was a span of 10 bases. The CDR3 region has the DNA TGCAGTGCATACCAGGGCAACTATGGCTACACCTTC. It is translated as CSAYQGNYGYTF.

V gene TRBV24-1 combines with J gene TRBJ2-5, with D maybe TRBD1 (6 bases). Germline CDR1 reads KGHDR; CDR2 reads SFDVKD. CDR3 length: 15 residues. V lost 5 bases, J lost 5 bases, and 17 bases lay in between. CDR3 sequence: CATSVGQPGRETQYF. The CDR3 DNA is TGTGCCACCAGTGTGGGACAACCCGGCCGGGAGACCCAGTACTTC.

This clonotype was seen a handful of times. The genes are TRBV5-1 and TRBJ2-2; 7 bases fit TRBD2. Losses at the gene ends were 0 bases for V and 6 bases for J; bases not matched to a gene: 8. Germline values: CDR1 SGHRS, CDR2 YFSETQ. This CDR3 spans 16 amino acids. The CDR3 DNA reads TGCGCCAGCAGCTTGGTTGGACTAGACTCGCCCGGGGAGCTGTTTTTT. It encodes CASSLVGLDSPGELFF.

This clonotype has only a few counts. V and J are TRBV20-1 and TRBJ1-1; no definite D call. Germline CDR1 is DFQATT and CDR2 is SNEGSKA (reference sequence). The CDR3 is 13 amino acids. Trimming cost V 0 bases and J 7 bases, with 12 bases left between them. The DNA of the CDR3 is TGCAGTGCTAGAGATCCTAGTACCAGTGAAGCTTTCTTT. The encoded protein is CSARDPSTSEAFF.